Listed below are T cell receptor beta chains from one sample, sequenced in a study of cytomegalovirus exposure and HLA in healthy donors. Libraries were prepared by immunoSEQ multiplex PCR; TCRdb keeps only in-frame clonotypes and omits some of them. The table for this sample gives about 70,000 clones. Sequencing used PBMCs. These receptor sequences come from a female donor in good health and CMV-seropositive. CDR3s include the opening cysteine and the closing phenylalanine or tryptophan.

CDR3 protein: CASSYNSYGYTF
J gene: TRBJ1-2
V gene: TRBV28

CDR3 protein: CASSGGGAPNQPQHF
J gene: TRBJ1-5
V gene: TRBV6-7

CDR3 protein: CSVTGHNTDTQYF
J gene: TRBJ2-3
V gene: TRBV29-1

CDR3 protein: CASSLRGNTIYF
J gene: TRBJ1-3
V gene: TRBV7-2

CDR3 protein: CASAGTSGTDTQYF
J gene: TRBJ2-3
V gene: TRBV27

CDR3 protein: CASSVDPGANYGYTF
J gene: TRBJ1-2
V gene: TRBV9

CDR3 protein: CASSLRGYEQYF
J gene: TRBJ2-7
V gene: TRBV5-5

CDR3 protein: CSAATDRRFTEAFF
J gene: TRBJ1-1
V gene: TRBV29-1

CDR3 protein: CATRGGAQLATGEQFF
J gene: TRBJ2-1
V gene: TRBV15

CDR3 protein: CASLSPGGQETQYF
J gene: TRBJ2-5
V gene: TRBV11-2